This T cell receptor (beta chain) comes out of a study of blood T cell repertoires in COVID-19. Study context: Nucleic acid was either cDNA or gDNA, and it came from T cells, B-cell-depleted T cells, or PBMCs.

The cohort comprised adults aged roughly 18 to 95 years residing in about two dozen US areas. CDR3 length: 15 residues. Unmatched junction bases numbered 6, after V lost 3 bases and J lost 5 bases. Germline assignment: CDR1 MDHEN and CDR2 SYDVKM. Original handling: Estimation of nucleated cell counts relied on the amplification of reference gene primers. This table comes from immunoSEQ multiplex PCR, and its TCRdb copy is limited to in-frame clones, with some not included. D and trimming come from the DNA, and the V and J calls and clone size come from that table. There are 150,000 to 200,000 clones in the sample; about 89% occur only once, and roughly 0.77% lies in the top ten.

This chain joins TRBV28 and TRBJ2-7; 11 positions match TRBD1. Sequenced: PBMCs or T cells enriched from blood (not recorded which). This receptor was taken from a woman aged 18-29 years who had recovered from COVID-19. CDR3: CASSLWTGGGDEQYF. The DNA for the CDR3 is TGTGCCAGCAGTTTGTGGACAGGGGGCGGAGACGAGCAGTACTTC.